This T cell receptor beta chain derives from a study of cytomegalovirus exposure and HLA in healthy donors. Study background: The early release's HLA-typed donors yielded approximately 82 million unique TCRs. The study's findings and limits: In all likelihood, a cluster of highly shared sequence variants was a sequencing artifact. For most TCR sequences rarity was the rule, although some public TCRs occurred in many donors. TCR beta chains associated with HLA were, in a later analysis, more clonally expanded than equally common others.

Turning to this clone: As yet, its antigen is unknown.

The study ran its PCR with 60 Vbeta and 13 Jbeta primers. Clones were read by immunoSEQ multiplex PCR, and TCRdb kept only the in-frame ones, dropping some. Altogether under 200,000 clones are present, 80% being singletons, with the ten largest covering roughly 1.3%. Germline trimming cut 1 base from V and 10 bases from J; bases unmatched to any gene: 8. Germline loops: CDR1 LGHNA, CDR2 YSLEER. This CDR3 is built from 14 residues. V gene TRBV4-3 combines with J gene TRBJ1-1, with 8 positions matching TRBD1. The sequenced sample consisted of PBMCs. The receptor was derived from a woman in her 50s in good health and CMV-seronegative. The CDR3 protein is CASSQAGTGFRAFF. Here the CDR3 DNA reads TGCGCCAGCAGCCAAGCCGGGACAGGCTTTAGAGCTTTCTTT.